This TCR beta chain was sequenced during a study of T cell responses to AZD1222 COVID-19 vaccine. Study-wide results and limits: Vaccination with two AZD1222 doses was followed by a rise in Spike-specific TCR breadth and depth. In a largely white British group with more females than males, clonal diversity was possibly underestimated. Repertoires were obtained only post-peak T cell response.

As regards this clone: The antigen is unknown.

The CDR3 sequence is 15 residues long. Germline trimming cut 6 bases from V and 2 bases from J; bases unmatched to any gene: 7. Germline V gives CDR1 LNHDA, CDR2 SQIVND (reference sequence). Produced via immunoSEQ multiplex PCR; TCRdb's table is partial and in-frame only. The sample holds 50,000 to 65,000 clones, approximately 90% seen once. The sequence came from an adult who received the MenACWY meningococcal vaccine as a control. The chain links TRBV19 to TRBJ1-5; 7 nucleotides agree with TRBD1. The material sequenced was peripheral blood, taken 28 days after the second dose of the MenACWY control vaccine. CDR3 residues: CASRNRGPGNQPQHF. The CDR3 coding sequence is TGTGCCAGTAGGAACAGGGGCCCGGGCAATCAGCCCCAGCATTTT.